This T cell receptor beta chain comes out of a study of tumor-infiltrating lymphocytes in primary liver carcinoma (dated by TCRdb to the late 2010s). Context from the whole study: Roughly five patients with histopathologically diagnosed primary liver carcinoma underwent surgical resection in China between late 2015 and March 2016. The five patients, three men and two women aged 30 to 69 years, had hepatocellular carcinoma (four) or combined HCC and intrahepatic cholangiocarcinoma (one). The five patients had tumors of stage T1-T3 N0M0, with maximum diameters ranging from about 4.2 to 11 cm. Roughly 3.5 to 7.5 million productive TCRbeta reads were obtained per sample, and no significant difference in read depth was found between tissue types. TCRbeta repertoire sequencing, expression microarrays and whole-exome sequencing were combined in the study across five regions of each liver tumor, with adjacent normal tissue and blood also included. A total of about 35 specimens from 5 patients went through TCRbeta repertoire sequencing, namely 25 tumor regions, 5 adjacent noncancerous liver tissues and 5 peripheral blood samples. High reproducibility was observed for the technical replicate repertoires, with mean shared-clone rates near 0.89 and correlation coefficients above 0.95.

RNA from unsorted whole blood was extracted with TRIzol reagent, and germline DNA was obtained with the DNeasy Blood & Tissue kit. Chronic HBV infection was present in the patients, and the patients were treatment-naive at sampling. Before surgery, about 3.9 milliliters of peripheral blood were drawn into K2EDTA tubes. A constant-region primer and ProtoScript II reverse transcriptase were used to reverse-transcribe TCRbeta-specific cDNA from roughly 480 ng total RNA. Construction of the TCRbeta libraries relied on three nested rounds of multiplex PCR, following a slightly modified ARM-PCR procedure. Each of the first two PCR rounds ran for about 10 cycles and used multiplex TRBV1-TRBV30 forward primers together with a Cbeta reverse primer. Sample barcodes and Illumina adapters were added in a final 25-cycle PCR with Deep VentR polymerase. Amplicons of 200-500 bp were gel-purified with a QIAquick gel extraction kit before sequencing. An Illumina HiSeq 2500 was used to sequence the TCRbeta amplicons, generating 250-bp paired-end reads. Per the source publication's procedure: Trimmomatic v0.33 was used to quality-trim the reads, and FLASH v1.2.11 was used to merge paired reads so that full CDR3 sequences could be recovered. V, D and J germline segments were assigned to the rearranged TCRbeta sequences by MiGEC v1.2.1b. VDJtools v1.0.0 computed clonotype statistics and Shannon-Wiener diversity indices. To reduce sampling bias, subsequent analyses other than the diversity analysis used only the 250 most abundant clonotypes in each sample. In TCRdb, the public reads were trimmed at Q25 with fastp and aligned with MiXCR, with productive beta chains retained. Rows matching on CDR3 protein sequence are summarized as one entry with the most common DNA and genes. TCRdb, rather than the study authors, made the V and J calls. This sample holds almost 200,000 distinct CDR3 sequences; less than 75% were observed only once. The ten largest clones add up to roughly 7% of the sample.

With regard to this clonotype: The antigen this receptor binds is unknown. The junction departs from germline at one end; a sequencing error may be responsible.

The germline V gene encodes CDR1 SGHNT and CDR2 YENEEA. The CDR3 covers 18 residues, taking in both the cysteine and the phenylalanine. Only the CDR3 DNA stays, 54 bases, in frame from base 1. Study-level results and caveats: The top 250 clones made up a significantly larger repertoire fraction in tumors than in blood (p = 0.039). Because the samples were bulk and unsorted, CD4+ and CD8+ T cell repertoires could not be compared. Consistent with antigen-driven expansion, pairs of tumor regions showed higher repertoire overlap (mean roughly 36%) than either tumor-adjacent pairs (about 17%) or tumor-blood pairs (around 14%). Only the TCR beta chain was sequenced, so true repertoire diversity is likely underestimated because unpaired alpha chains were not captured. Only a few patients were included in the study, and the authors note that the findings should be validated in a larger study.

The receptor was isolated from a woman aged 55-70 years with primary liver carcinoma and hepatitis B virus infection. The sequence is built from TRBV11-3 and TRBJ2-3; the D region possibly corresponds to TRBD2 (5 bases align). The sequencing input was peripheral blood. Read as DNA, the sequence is TGTGCTAGCAGCTCGGGGTCGGCTCGAGGGCTATCGGCAGATACGCGGTATTTT. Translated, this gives CASSSGSARGLSADTRYF.